This T cell receptor beta chain was obtained from a study of T cells in Graves' hyperthyroidism and ophthalmopathy. V lost 7 bases, J lost 3 bases, and 12 bases lay in between. The CDR3 consists of 14 residues. CDR1 is SNHLY and CDR2 is FYNNEI in the germline V gene. The investigators amplified TCR beta CDR3 regions from RNA transcripts. When the TCR CDR3 underwent first-round RT-PCR, the HTBI primer set was used. TCRdb reanalysed the multiplex PCR reads using MiXCR and keeps one entry per CDR3 protein. Here the sample spans about 290,000 distinct CDR3 sequences, 16% being singletons. It was considered stable Graves' hyperthyroidism when ophthalmopathy did not progress within 18 months.

V is TRBV2 and J is TRBJ2-2; the D call may be TRBD1 or TRBD2 (5 bases each). This sequence originates from a man in his thirties or forties with Graves' hyperthyroidism. Sequences were obtained from blood. The CDR3 DNA follows: TGTGCCAGCATGAGGGGAGAATACACCGGGGAGCTGTTTTTT. Its translation is CASMRGEYTGELFF.